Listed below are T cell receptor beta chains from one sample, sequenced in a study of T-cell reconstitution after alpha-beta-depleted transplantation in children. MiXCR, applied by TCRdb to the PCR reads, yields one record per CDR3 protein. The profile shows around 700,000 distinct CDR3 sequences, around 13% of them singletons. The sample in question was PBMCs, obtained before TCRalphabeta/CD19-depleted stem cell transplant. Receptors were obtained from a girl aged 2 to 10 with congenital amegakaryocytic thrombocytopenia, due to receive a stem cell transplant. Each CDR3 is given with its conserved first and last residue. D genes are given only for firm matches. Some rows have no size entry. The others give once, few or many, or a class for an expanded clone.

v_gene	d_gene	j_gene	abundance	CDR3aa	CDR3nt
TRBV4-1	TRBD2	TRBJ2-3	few	CASIRTSGSSDTQYF	TGCGCCAGCATTCGGACTAGCGGGAGCTCAGATACGCAGTATTTT
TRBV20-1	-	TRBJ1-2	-	CSARDRSRIPDGYTF	TGCAGTGCTAGAGATCGGTCACGGATTCCAGATGGCTACACCTTC
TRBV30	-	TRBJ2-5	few	CAWSRYVETQYF	TGTGCCTGGAGTCGATATGTGGAGACCCAGTACTTC
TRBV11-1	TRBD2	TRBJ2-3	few	CASSPINRLAGSTDTQYF	TGTGCCAGCAGCCCAATTAACCGACTAGCGGGAAGCACAGATACGCAGTATTTT
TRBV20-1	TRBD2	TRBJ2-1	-	CCAREPLAGWYNEQFF	TGCTGTGCTAGAGAGCCCCTAGCGGGATGGTACAATGAGCAGTTCTTC
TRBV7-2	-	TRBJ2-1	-	CASSLKGVHNEQFF	TGTGCCAGCAGCTTAAAGGGGGTCCACAATGAGCAGTTCTTC
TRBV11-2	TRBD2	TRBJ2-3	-	CASSLFSGSPPRTDTQYF	TGTGCCAGCAGCTTATTTAGCGGGAGCCCCCCCCGCACAGATACGCAGTATTTT
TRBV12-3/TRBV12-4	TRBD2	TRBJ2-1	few	CASSGTGLASVYEQFF	TGTGCCAGCAGTGGAACGGGACTAGCCTCGGTCTATGAGCAGTTCTTC
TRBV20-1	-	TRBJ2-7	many	CSARGPGGNEQYF	TGCAGTGCCCGAGGGCCAGGCGGGAACGAGCAGTACTTC
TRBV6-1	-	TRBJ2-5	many	CASSRYLDQETQYF	TGTGCCAGCAGTCGTTACCTAGACCAAGAGACCCAGTACTTC
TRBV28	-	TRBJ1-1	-	CASSLSPGIDTEAFF	TGTGCCAGCAGTTTATCGCCAGGGATTGACACTGAAGCTTTCTTT
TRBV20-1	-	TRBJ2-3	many	CSARPTGRSDTQYF	TGCAGTGCTAGGCCCACCGGACGATCAGATACGCAGTATTTT
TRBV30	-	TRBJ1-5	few	CAWSNGVLPQHF	TGTGCCTGGAGTAATGGGGTGCTGCCCCAGCATTTT
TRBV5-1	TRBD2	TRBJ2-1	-	CASSQPRPGGPEGNEQFF	TGCGCCAGCAGCCAACCGAGACCGGGAGGACCCGAGGGCAATGAGCAGTTCTTC
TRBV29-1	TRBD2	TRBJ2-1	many	CSAASLAGHNEQFF	TGCAGCGCCGCATCACTAGCGGGCCATAATGAGCAGTTCTTC
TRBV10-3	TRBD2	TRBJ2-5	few	CAISGTSGRDQETQYF	TGTGCCATCAGTGGGACTAGCGGGAGGGACCAAGAGACCCAGTACTTC